The 27 T cell receptor beta chains reported below all come from one sample, sequenced in a study of blood T cell repertoires in COVID-19. The assay was immunoSEQ multiplex PCR, and TCRdb's table has in-frame clones only and misses some. The sample includes 130,000 to 150,000 clones, approximately 83% of them seen just once. The sequenced sample was peripheral blood. These receptors all stem from a woman older than 75 with acute or convalescent COVID-19.

This clone has only a few counts. The gene calls are TRBV11-2 and TRBJ1-2; D perhaps matches TRBD1 (5 bases). V lost 3 bases and J lost 0, with 8 bases in between. Germline assignment: CDR1 SGHAT and CDR2 FQNNGV. This CDR3 contains 14 residues. As DNA, the CDR3 is TGTGCCAGCAGCTTGACAGATTCTAACTATGGCTACACCTTC. Amino acids: CASSLTDSNYGYTF.

This chain uses TRBV25-1 with TRBJ2-5; 8 bases are shared with TRBD1. Germline CDR1 MGHDK, CDR2 SYGVNS. Losses at the gene ends were 4 bases for V and 4 bases for J; bases not matched to a gene: 2. The CDR3 spans 13 residues. CDR3 sequence: CASSGRGRETQYF. The CDR3 nucleotides read TGTGCCAGCAGTGGCAGGGGGCGAGAGACCCAGTACTTC.

This clone turned up a few times. The chain couples TRBV6-4 to TRBJ1-6; 9 nucleotides align to TRBD1. V was clipped by 0 bases and J by 9 bases; unmatched bases: 9. The CDR3 covers 17 residues. The germline V gene has CDR1 MRHNA and CDR2 SNTAGT. The CDR3 DNA reads as TGTGCCAGCAGTGACTCGAAGAACAGGGGGCTAATTTCACCCCTCCACTTT. Protein: CASSDSKNRGLISPLHF.

The chain joins TRBV6-5 to TRBJ2-1; 11 positions match TRBD2. V trimming: 3 bases; J trimming: 9 bases; junction bases outside the gene matches: 7. The CDR3 has 15 residues. Germline lookup yields CDR1 MNHEY and CDR2 SVGAGI. CDR3 amino acids: CASSYGTSGGPEQFF. CDR3 nucleotides: TGTGCCAGCAGTTATGGAACTAGCGGGGGACCTGAGCAGTTCTTC.

This rearrangement joins TRBV6-6 to TRBJ2-1, with TRBD2 matching over 8 bases. The CDR3 totals 15 residues. CDR1 is MNHNY, CDR2 SVGAGI, per germline (reference sequence). The trim removed 2 bases at V and 7 bases at J, leaving 7 bases unmatched. CDR3 coding DNA: TGTGCCAGCAGTTACGCGGGGGGCCGAGGGAATGAGCAGTTCTTC. Translated: CASSYAGGRGNEQFF.

As regards this clone: The sample holds other DNA sequences that translate to the same CDR3. The chain joins TRBV30 to TRBJ2-2; D unresolved. The V end was cut by 2 bases, the J end by 5 bases, with 9 bases between. The length of the CDR3 is 13 residues. Germline V gene data show CDR1 as GTSNPN and CDR2 as SVGIG (reference sequence). In DNA, the CDR3 is TGTGCCTGGAGTAACGGGTGGACCGGGGAGCTGTTTTTT. Protein: CAWSNGWTGELFF.

This clone was picked up one time. This chain uses TRBV7-2 with TRBJ1-1; D unresolved. The CDR3 spans 14 residues. Trimming shortened V by 2 bases and J by 3 bases, and 10 bases separated the two germline ends. Germline CDR1 reads SGHTA; CDR2 reads FQGNSA. CDR3 sequence: CASSLPGVYTEAFF. The CDR3 DNA reads as TGTGCCAGCAGCTTACCGGGAGTTTACACTGAAGCTTTCTTT.

The chain links TRBV5-4 to TRBJ1-3; no clear D. The CDR3 length is 13 residues. Per the germline V gene, CDR1 is SGHNT and CDR2 is YYREEE (reference sequence). Trimming removed 0 bases from V and 4 bases from J, with 5 bases in between. The CDR3: CASSLEHGNTIYF. CDR3 bases: TGTGCCAGCAGCTTGGAGCACGGAAACACCATATATTTT.

The rearrangement uses TRBV7-2 and TRBJ1-5; the D gene is possibly TRBD1 (5 bases). Trimming cost V 5 bases and J 2 bases, with 16 bases left between them. The germline CDR1 and CDR2 sequences are SGHTA and FQGNSA. The CDR3 is made up of 16 amino acids. The CDR3 DNA sequence: TGTGCCAGCAGCGTAGGGAGGGGAGGCGGCAATCAGCCCCAGCATTTT. The encoded protein is CASSVGRGGGNQPQHF.

V and J are TRBV15 and TRBJ1-6; 7 nucleotides align to TRBD1. V shed 4 bases, J shed 9 bases, and the junction held 9 bases outside the gene matches. The CDR3 runs 15 residues. Germline loops: CDR1 LNHNV, CDR2 YYDKDF (reference sequence). The CDR3: CATSTNRDSLSPLHF. The CDR3 region has the DNA TGTGCCACCAGCACTAACCGGGACAGTCTTTCACCCCTCCACTTT.

The V and J genes are TRBV19 and TRBJ1-1, with 8 bases that match TRBD1. Germline V lookup: CDR1 LNHDA, CDR2 SQIVND (reference sequence). This CDR3 is built from 15 residues. V shed 5 bases and J 7 bases; nucleotides not matched to a gene: 12. The CDR3 DNA reads TGTGCCAGTAGTGCTCGGGACAGGCCGACCTATGAAGCTTTCTTT. It yields the protein CASSARDRPTYEAFF.

The rearrangement uses TRBV7-3 and TRBJ1-1; no clear D gene. CDR3 length: 13 amino acids. Deletions cut 3 bases from V and 2 bases from J, with 7 bases between. Germline V gives CDR1 SGHTA, CDR2 FQGTGA. CDR3 in DNA: TGTGCCAGCAGCTTTAATCTTAACACTGAAGCTTTCTTT. Its protein is CASSFNLNTEAFF.

The chain joins TRBV7-9 to TRBJ1-2; a weak D match, TRBD1 (6 bases). Trimming removed 3 bases from V and 1 base from J, with 6 bases in between. This CDR3 region has 13 residues. From germline, CDR1 is SEHNR and CDR2 FQNEAQ (reference sequence). The CDR3 DNA follows: TGTGCCAGCAGCTTGGGACATAACTATGGCTACACCTTC. Amino acid sequence: CASSLGHNYGYTF.

The V call is TRBV5-6, the J call TRBJ1-2, with unresolved D. The CDR3 loop spans 13 amino acids. V dropped 0 bases and J dropped 6 bases, with 9 bases sitting between them. CDR1 SGHDT and CDR2 YYEEEE come from the germline V gene. The CDR3 is CASSLVWTNGYTF. CDR3 nucleotide sequence: TGTGCCAGCAGCTTGGTCTGGACTAATGGCTACACCTTC.

This clone has more than one count but fewer than ten. The rearrangement links TRBV5-4 to TRBJ1-2; D is possibly TRBD1 (6 bases). V was shortened by 3 bases and J by 6 bases, with 12 bases between the two germline ends. The germline CDR1 and CDR2 sequences are SGHNT and YYREEE (reference sequence). The length of the CDR3 is 13 residues. CDR3 loop: CASSSGTQDGYTF. As DNA, the CDR3 is TGTGCCAGCAGCTCCGGGACACAGGATGGCTACACCTTC.

V is TRBV7-3 and J is TRBJ2-5, with D possibly being TRBD1 (6 bases). Per the germline V gene, CDR1 is SGHTA and CDR2 is FQGTGA. This CDR3 spans 15 amino acids. V dropped 4 bases and J dropped 5 bases, with 17 bases sitting between them. Here the CDR3 reads CASSSGQGRGETQYF. The CDR3 bases are TGTGCCAGCAGCTCGGGACAAGGTCGAGGGGAGACCCAGTACTTC.

The chain is built from TRBV15 and TRBJ1-5, with TRBD1 as a possible D gene (5 bases). The CDR3 length is 15 residues. Deletions cut 3 bases from V and 4 bases from J, with 13 bases between. Germline V CDR1 and CDR2: LNHNV, YYDKDF (reference sequence). CDR3 amino acids: CATSRNLGGNQPQHF. The CDR3 DNA follows: TGTGCCACCAGCAGGAATCTGGGGGGGAATCAGCCCCAGCATTTT.

The chain has TRBV2 and TRBJ2-3; 8 bases fit TRBD2. Losses at the gene ends were 6 bases for V and 2 bases for J; bases not matched to a gene: 7. The CDR3 contains 15 residues. From germline, CDR1 is SNHLY and CDR2 FYNNEI. Here the CDR3 DNA reads TGTGCCAGCAGAAGGGTCGGGGGGGCCACAGATACGCAGTATTTT. Its translation: CASRRVGGATDTQYF.

The V call is TRBV5-4, the J call TRBJ2-2; 12 bases are a match to TRBD2. The CDR3 totals 19 residues. Germline loops: CDR1 SGHNT, CDR2 YYREEE (reference sequence). Trimming removed 3 bases from V and 6 bases from J; junction bases left unmatched: 15. This CDR3 reads CASSSSSASGGAWAGELFF. CDR3 sequence (DNA): TGTGCCAGCAGCTCTAGCTCCGCTAGCGGGGGGGCCTGGGCCGGGGAGCTGTTTTTT.

This clone came up a few times. The chain carries TRBV7-6 and TRBJ1-6, with TRBD1 matching 9 bases. J was trimmed by 7 bases and V by 5 bases; bases with no gene match: 9. The CDR3 sequence is 16 residues long. The germline CDR1 and CDR2 sequences are SGHVS and FNYEAQ. CDR3 sequence: CASSPPSGQGNSPLHF. The CDR3 bases are TGTGCCAGCAGCCCCCCCTCGGGACAGGGAAATTCACCCCTCCACTTT.

V gene TRBV19 combines with J gene TRBJ1-2; D is unresolved. The CDR3 has 16 amino acids. From germline, CDR1 is LNHDA and CDR2 SQIVND (reference sequence). V was cut by 5 bases and J by 5 bases, with 21 bases left in between. Written as DNA, the CDR3 is TGTGCCAGTAGTTCCTACTCGCTGAACGTCTGGTATGGCTACACCTTC. Translated: CASSSYSLNVWYGYTF.

The chain carries TRBV3-1 (or the pseudogene TRBV3-2) and TRBJ1-5; no definite D call. Germline CDR1 reads LGHDT; CDR2 reads YNNKEL (reference sequence). V lost 0 bases and J lost 9, with 9 bases in between. CDR3 length equals 13 residues. The CDR3, as DNA: TGTGCCAGCAGCCAAGATCCCGGCGGGCCCCAGCATTTT. Translated: CASSQDPGGPQHF.

The V gene is TRBV6-5, the J gene TRBJ1-5; maybe TRBD1 (6 bases). Germline assignment: CDR1 MNHEY and CDR2 SVGAGI. V was pared by 10 bases and J by 3 bases, with 13 bases between. The CDR3 is made up of 13 amino acids. The CDR3 nucleotides are TGTGCCACCGCCGACAGGTCCAATCAGCCCCAGCATTTT. It codes for CATADRSNQPQHF.

This clone was found once. The chain links TRBV5-1 to TRBJ2-3; D is perhaps TRBD1 (6 bases). Germline values: CDR1 SGHRS, CDR2 YFSETQ. With 4 bases removed from V and 1 base from J, the gap between germline ends came to 13 bases. This CDR3 comprises 15 residues. The CDR3 protein is CASSGRDTRTDTQYF. The CDR3 nucleotides are TGCGCCAGCAGCGGAAGGGACACGCGCACAGATACGCAGTATTTT.

The genes are TRBV6-6 and TRBJ1-6; D ambiguous. This CDR3 has 14 residues. Per germline, CDR1 MNHNY and CDR2 SVGAGI (reference sequence). With 7 bases removed from V and 3 bases from J, the gap between germline ends came to 10 bases. The CDR3 sequence: CASTYGDYNSPLHF. The CDR3 region has the DNA TGTGCCAGCACCTATGGTGACTATAATTCACCCCTCCACTTT.

The rearrangement links TRBV6-4 to TRBJ1-5, with D perhaps TRBD1 (6 bases). This CDR3 is 19 amino acids long. In germline, CDR1 is MRHNA, CDR2 SNTAGT. Trimming cost V 5 bases and J 4 bases, with 27 bases left between them. In nucleotides, the CDR3 is TGTGCCAGCAGTAAAAGACTTCAATCAGGGGCCGGGGTGAATCAGCCCCAGCATTTT. This codes for CASSKRLQSGAGVNQPQHF.

This chain joins TRBV2 and TRBJ1-2; 8 bases fit TRBD1. CDR1 and CDR2 from the germline V gene are SNHLY and FYNNEI. Unmatched junction bases numbered 6, after V lost 4 bases and J lost 5 bases. The CDR3 contains 14 residues. The CDR3 bases are TGTGCCAGCAGTGCGGACAGGGATTTTTATGGCTACACCTTC. This translates into CASSADRDFYGYTF.